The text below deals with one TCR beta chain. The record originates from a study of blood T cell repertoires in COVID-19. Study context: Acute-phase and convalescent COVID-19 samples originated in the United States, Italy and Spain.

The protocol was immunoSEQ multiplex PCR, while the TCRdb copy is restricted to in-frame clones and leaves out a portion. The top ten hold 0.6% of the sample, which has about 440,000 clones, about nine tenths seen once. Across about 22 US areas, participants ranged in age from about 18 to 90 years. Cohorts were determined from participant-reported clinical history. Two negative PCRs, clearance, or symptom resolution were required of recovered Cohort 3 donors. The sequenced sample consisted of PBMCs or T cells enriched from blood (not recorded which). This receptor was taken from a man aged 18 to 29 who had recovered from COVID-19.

The CDR3 reads CASSAENSRNTEAFF. In DNA, the CDR3 is TGTGCCAGCAGCGCCGAGAACTCAAGGAACACTGAAGCTTTCTTT. The chain links TRBV9 to TRBJ1-1; no clear D gene. The V and J ends lost 3 bases and 1 base respectively, with 13 bases between them. The CDR3 totals 15 residues. From germline, CDR1 is SGDLS and CDR2 YYNGEE.